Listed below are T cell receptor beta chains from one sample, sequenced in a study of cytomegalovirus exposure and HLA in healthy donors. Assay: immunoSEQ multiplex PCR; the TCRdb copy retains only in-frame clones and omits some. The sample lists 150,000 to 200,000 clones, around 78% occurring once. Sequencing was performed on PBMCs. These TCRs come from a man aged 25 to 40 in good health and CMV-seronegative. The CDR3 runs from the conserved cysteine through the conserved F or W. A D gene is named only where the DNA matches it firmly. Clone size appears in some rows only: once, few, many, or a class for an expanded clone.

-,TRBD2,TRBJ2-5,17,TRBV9,TGTGCCAGCAGCGCGGCCGGGACTAGCGGGATCCAAGAGACCCAGTACTTC,CASSAAGTSGIQETQYF
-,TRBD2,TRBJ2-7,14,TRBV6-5,TGTGCCAGCAGAGCGGGACTAGCGGGAGGCGAGCAGTACTTC,CASRAGLAGGEQYF
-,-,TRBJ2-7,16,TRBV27,TGTGCCAGCGGCTCCCGGGACACCTACCCTTCCTACGAGCAGTACTTC,CASGSRDTYPSYEQYF
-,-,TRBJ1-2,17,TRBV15,TGTGCCACCAGCAGAGATGGAAGGGCAGGGGAGTTGTATGGCTACACCTTC,CATSRDGRAGELYGYTF
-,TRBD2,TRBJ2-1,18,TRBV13,TGTGCCAGCAGCCTTAGAATTGGGACTAGCGGGACCTTCAATGAGCAGTTCTTC,CASSLRIGTSGTFNEQFF
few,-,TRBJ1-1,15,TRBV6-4,TGTGCCAGCAGTGACTCAACAGAATTGAACACTGAAGCTTTCTTT,CASSDSTELNTEAFF
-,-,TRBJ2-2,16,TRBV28,TGTGCCAGCAGTCTTCTTTTGGACCCGCAGGGCGGGGAGCTGTTTTTT,CASSLLLDPQGGELFF
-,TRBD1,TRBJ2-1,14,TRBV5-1,TGCGCCAGCAGCGCCGGCAGGGGGATAGGTGAGCAGTTCTTC,CASSAGRGIGEQFF
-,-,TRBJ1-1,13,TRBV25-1,TGTGCCAGCCAGGGGCGAGGAAGCTCTGAAGCTTTCTTT,CASQGRGSSEAFF
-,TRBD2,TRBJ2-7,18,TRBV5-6,TGTGCCAGCACCCCTCGACCTTTTACTAGCGGGAGGGGGTACGAGCAGTACTTC,CASTPRPFTSGRGYEQYF
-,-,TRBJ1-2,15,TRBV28,TGTGCCAGCAGTCAACAGGGTCGTCTTAACTATGGCTACACCTTC,CASSQQGRLNYGYTF
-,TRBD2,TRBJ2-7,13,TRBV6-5,TGTGCCAGCAGTTACGGACTAGCTTACGAGCAGTACTTC,CASSYGLAYEQYF
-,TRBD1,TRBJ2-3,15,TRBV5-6,TGTGCTAGCAGCTTGGATACAGGGGGCGCAGATACGCAGTATTTT,CASSLDTGGADTQYF
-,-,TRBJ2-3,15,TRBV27,TGTGCCAGCAGTTTATCGGCCCGGGGTTCAGATACGCAGTATTTT,CASSLSARGSDTQYF
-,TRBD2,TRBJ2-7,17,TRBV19,TGTGCCAGTAGTATTAAACTAGCGGGAGTGCGATCCTACGAGCAGTACTTC,CASSIKLAGVRSYEQYF
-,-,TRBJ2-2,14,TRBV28,TGTGCCAGCACCCCCTGGCGAGGGACCGGGGAGCTGTTTTTT,CASTPWRGTGELFF
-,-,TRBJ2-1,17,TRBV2,TGTGCCAGCAGTGTCGGTTTGGGCGGGTTAAGCTACAATGAGCAGTTCTTC,CASSVGLGGLSYNEQFF
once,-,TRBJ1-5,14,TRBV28,TGTGCCAGCAGTTTAGTGGCAAGCAATCAGCCCCAGCATTTT,CASSLVASNQPQHF
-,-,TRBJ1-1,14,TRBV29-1,TGCAGCGTTGCTCAGGGGCCGAAGGGCACTGAAGCTTTCTTT,CSVAQGPKGTEAFF
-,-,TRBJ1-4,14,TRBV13,TGTGCCAGCAGCCCGACCGGGAGTAATGAAAAACTGTTTTTT,CASSPTGSNEKLFF
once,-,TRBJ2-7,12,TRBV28,TGTGCCAGCAGCCTAAACGTTGCCGAGCAGTACTTC,CASSLNVAEQYF
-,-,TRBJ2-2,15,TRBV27,TGTGCCAGCAGTTTAAACAGGATGAACACCGGGGAGCTGTTTTTT,CASSLNRMNTGELFF
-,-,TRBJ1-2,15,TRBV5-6,TGTGCCAGCAGCTTGGGGGATAGGGGGTCCTATGGCTACACCTTC,CASSLGDRGSYGYTF
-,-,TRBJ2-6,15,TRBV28,TGTGCCAGCAGCCAGACAGGAATGCTCGCCAACGTCCTGACTTTC,CASSQTGMLANVLTF
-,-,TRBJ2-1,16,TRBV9,TGTGCCAGCAGCGTTACCGGGTCCCCCAGCCCCAATGAGCAGTTCTTC,CASSVTGSPSPNEQFF
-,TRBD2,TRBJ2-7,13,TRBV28,TGTGCCAGCAAGGCGGGAGGGCCCTACGAGCAGTACTTC,CASKAGGPYEQYF
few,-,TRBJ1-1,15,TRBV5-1,TGCGCCAGCAGCTCCGATGGACAGACGAACACTGAAGCTTTCTTT,CASSSDGQTNTEAFF
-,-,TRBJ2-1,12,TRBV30,TGTGCCTGGAGTGTACGGGGGACTTACCAGTTCTTC,CAWSVRGTYQFF
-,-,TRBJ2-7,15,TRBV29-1,TGCAGCGTTGAAGGGAGGGGACTGGGCTCCTACGAGCAGTACTTC,CSVEGRGLGSYEQYF
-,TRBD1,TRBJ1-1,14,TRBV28,TGTGCCAGCACCTTGGGACAGAGGAACACTGAAGCTTTCTTT,CASTLGQRNTEAFF
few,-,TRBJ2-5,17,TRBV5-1,TGCGCCAGCAGCCTCAGCGGGTACAGCGCTTCTCAAGAGACCCAGTACTTC,CASSLSGYSASQETQYF
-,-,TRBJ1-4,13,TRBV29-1,TGCAGCGTCCTACAGGGAAATAATGAAAAACTGTTTTTT,CSVLQGNNEKLFF
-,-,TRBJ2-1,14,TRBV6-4,TGTGCCAGCAGCAGTTTAGATGGGGCCAATGAGCAGTTCTTC,CASSSLDGANEQFF
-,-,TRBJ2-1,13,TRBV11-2,TGTGCCAGCAGCTTAGGTCGGTACAATGAGCAGTTCTTC,CASSLGRYNEQFF